A single sample gave rise to the 26 T cell receptor beta chains below, sequenced in a study of shared clonotypes between healthy human individuals (TCRdb year 2020). Libraries were built with the immunoSEQ multiplex PCR assay. This immuneACCESS table, as held by TCRdb, lists in-frame sequences with V and J called but not all clones. Of the missing ones, under half trace to an unresolved V gene in checked studies; the others have no known cause. This sample lists 1.6 million or so clones; approximately 97% were detected once. Approximately 1.2% of the sample is taken by the ten largest. Sequencing was carried out using naive CD4+ T cells sorted from blood. The cell subset or site label for this specimen denotes: CD45RA+ positively selected. These receptors were collected from a man aged 25 to 45 in good health.

This clone has only one observation. The chain couples TRBV28 to TRBJ2-7; D remains ambiguous. The germline V gene encodes CDR1 MDHEN and CDR2 SYDVKM. The CDR3 is 15 residues long. The V end lost 3 bases, the J end lost 0 bases, and 12 bases lay between the germline ends. The chain's CDR3 is CASSFSRLSSYEQYF. As DNA, the CDR3 is TGTGCCAGCAGTTTCTCCAGGCTTAGCTCCTACGAGCAGTACTTC.

As DNA, the CDR3 is TGTGCCAGCAGCCCGCGTCCACCTCTAGCGGGCTACGAGCAGTACTTC. It encodes CASSPRPPLAGYEQYF. V usage is TRBV6-6 and J usage is TRBJ2-7, with 8 bases identical to TRBD2. In germline, CDR1 is MNHNY, CDR2 SVGAGI (reference sequence). The CDR3 has 16 amino acids. Trimming removed 6 bases from V and 3 bases from J; junction bases left unmatched: 13.

The chain recombines TRBV11-2 with TRBJ2-1, with TRBD2 matching 10 bases. The V gene end was trimmed by 4 bases and the J gene end by 5 bases; junction bases not matched to a gene: 17. The V gene's germline CDR1 is SGHAT and CDR2 FQNNGV. The CDR3 runs to 19 residues. CDR3 amino acids: CASSSLLVAGGGYHNEQFF. DNA of the CDR3: TGTGCCAGCAGCTCCTTATTGGTAGCGGGAGGTGGTTACCACAATGAGCAGTTCTTC.

The chain links TRBV18 to TRBJ2-3; no reliable D call. Germline V gene lookup returns CDR1 KGHSH and CDR2 LQKENI. Trimming took 3 bases from V and 0 from J, leaving 16 bases between them. The CDR3 runs 17 residues. CDR3 sequence (DNA): TGTGCCAGCTCACCCCCTTTTTACAGCACTAGCACAGATACGCAGTATTTT. It encodes CASSPPFYSTSTDTQYF.

This rearrangement joins TRBV28 to TRBJ2-1, with 10 bases fitting TRBD1. Germline CDR1 and CDR2: MDHEN and SYDVKM. The CDR3 covers 14 residues. V lost 8 bases, J lost 9 bases, and 10 bases stayed unmatched. This CDR3 is CASRRQGAHGEQFF. The CDR3 DNA reads as TGTGCCAGCCGTCGACAGGGGGCGCATGGTGAGCAGTTCTTC. The variable domain in full, completed from reference TRBV28 and TRBJ2-1, reads DVKVTQSSRYLVKRTGEKVFLECVQDMDHENMFWYRQDPGLGLRLIYFSYDVKMKEKGDIPEGYSVSREKKERFSLILESASTNQTSMYLCASRRQGAHGEQFFGPGTRLTVL.

V gene TRBV19 combines with J gene TRBJ1-5; D is undetermined. There are 13 residues in the CDR3. Germline V gene sequence: CDR1 LNHDA, CDR2 SQIVND (reference sequence). The V end was cut by 6 bases, the J end by 8 bases, with 14 bases between. This CDR3 is CASSPIGREPQHF. CDR3 sequence (DNA): TGTGCCAGTAGCCCCATCGGAAGGGAGCCCCAGCATTTT.

The V call is TRBV28, the J call TRBJ1-5, with D perhaps matching TRBD1 (5 bases). With 8 bases removed from V and 1 base from J, the gap between germline ends came to 30 bases. Germline V CDR1 and CDR2: MDHEN, SYDVKM. CDR3 length equals 20 residues. CDR3 sequence reads: CASRDTGDAQRRSSNQPQHF. In nucleotides, the CDR3 is TGTGCCAGCCGCGATACCGGGGACGCCCAGAGAAGGTCCAGCAATCAGCCCCAGCATTTT.

This sequence joins TRBV27 and TRBJ1-1; 8 bases line up with TRBD1. Per germline, CDR1 MNHEY and CDR2 SMNVEV (reference sequence). J lost 6 bases, V lost 5 bases, and 11 bases had no gene match. The CDR3 is 15 residues long. The CDR3 nucleotides are TGTGCCAGCAGTGAAAAACAGGGGGGAAGGCCTGAAGCTTTCTTT. It specifies CASSEKQGGRPEAFF.

The gene calls are TRBV4-3 and TRBJ2-6, with D unclear. The V and J ends lost 4 bases and 1 base respectively, with 8 bases between them. Per the germline V gene, CDR1 is LGHNA and CDR2 is YSLEER. The CDR3 is 15 residues long. The CDR3 here is CASSRHGSGANVLTF. CDR3 nucleotides: TGCGCCAGCAGCCGTCACGGGTCTGGGGCCAACGTCCTGACTTTC.

This rearrangement joins TRBV2 to TRBJ1-4, with D unclear. Trimming took off 4 bases at V and 5 bases at J, with 14 bases between the two ends. Germline lookup yields CDR1 SNHLY and CDR2 FYNNEI. The CDR3 runs 15 residues. CDR3 protein: CASSGDGRSNEKLFF. As DNA, the CDR3 is TGTGCCAGCAGTGGAGACGGCAGGTCCAATGAAAAACTGTTTTTT. The whole variable domain, remainder taken from reference TRBV2 and TRBJ1-4, is EPEVTQTPSHQVTQMGQEVILRCVPISNHLYFYWYRQILGQKVEFLVSFYNNEISEKSEIFDDQFSVERPDGSNFTLKIRSTKLEDSAMYFCASSGDGRSNEKLFFGSGTQLSVL.

This rearrangement joins TRBV6-1 to TRBJ2-7, with no clear D. The CDR3 runs 15 residues. The germline gives CDR1 MNHNS, CDR2 SASEGT. Deletions cut 5 bases from V and 4 bases from J, with 18 bases between. The CDR3 sequence is CASSRSTRSGYEQYF. Here the CDR3 DNA reads TGTGCCAGCAGTCGGTCGACTCGTTCCGGTTACGAGCAGTACTTC.

The chain carries TRBV2 and TRBJ2-7; 10 bases align to TRBD1. This CDR3 contains 16 residues. V was pared by 5 bases and J by 0 bases, with 7 bases of the junction left unmatched. CDR1 is SNHLY and CDR2 is FYNNEI in the germline V gene. The DNA for the CDR3 is TGTGCCAGCAGTCGTATCCGGGACAGGGGCTCCTACGAGCAGTACTTC. Amino acid sequence: CASSRIRDRGSYEQYF.

This chain uses TRBV18 with TRBJ2-7; the D is unclear. The CDR3 contains 12 residues. CDR1 and CDR2 (germline): KGHSH, LQKENI. V shed 3 bases and J shed 4 bases, with 7 bases lying between them. The CDR3 spells CASSPVGYEQYF. CDR3 coding DNA: TGTGCCAGCTCACCGGTCGGGTACGAGCAGTACTTC.

The V and J genes are TRBV12-5 and TRBJ2-3; D gene uncertain. Trimming took 5 bases from V and 4 from J, leaving 16 bases between them. Germline assignment: CDR1 LGHNT and CDR2 FRNRAP. CDR3 length: 15 residues. Here the CDR3 DNA reads TGTGCTAGTGGTCCCCTCGATTCAGGCTCAGATACGCAGTATTTT. Translating gives CASGPLDSGSDTQYF.

The chain joins TRBV14 to TRBJ2-1; TRBD2 agrees at 13 bases. The J segment lost 12 bases and the V segment lost 4 bases, leaving 3 bases of the junction unmatched. The CDR3 has 13 residues. Germline V gene data show CDR1 as SGHDN and CDR2 as FVKESK. Here the CDR3 reads CASSRTSGRGQFF. The CDR3 DNA reads TGTGCCAGCAGCCGAACTAGCGGGAGGGGGCAGTTCTTC.

The chain couples TRBV27 to TRBJ2-2; possibly TRBD2 for D (6 bases). Trimming stripped 11 bases from V and 8 bases from J, with 18 bases between. CDR1 is MNHEY, CDR2 SMNVEV, per germline (reference sequence). CDR3 length: 13 amino acids. CDR3 sequence: CAGRTLKWGELFF. In nucleotides, the CDR3 is TGTGCCGGGAGGACCCTCAAATGGGGGGAGCTGTTTTTT.

V is TRBV7-3 and J is TRBJ2-1; TRBD2 matches 9 bases. J lost 6 bases, V lost 3 bases, and 15 bases had no gene match. Germline lookup yields CDR1 SGHTA and CDR2 FQGTGA. CDR3 size: 18 residues. The CDR3 coding sequence is TGTGCCAGCAGCTTCCTAACTCAAAGCGGGGGGCCCAGCAATGAGCAGTTCTTC. Encoded protein: CASSFLTQSGGPSNEQFF.

This CDR3 reads CASSVKRRGNTQYF. The CDR3 DNA sequence: TGCGCCAGCAGTGTGAAACGACGAGGCAATACGCAGTATTTT. The rearrangement uses TRBV10-2 and TRBJ2-3; D is unclear. CDR3 size: 14 residues. Germline CDR1 and CDR2: WSHSY and SAAADI. The V gene lost 4 bases and the J gene lost 7 bases, with 15 bases spanning the gap.

The chain employs TRBV7-2 and TRBJ2-7; maybe TRBD2 (6 bases). Trimming took off 1 base at V and 2 bases at J, with 12 bases between the two ends. The CDR3 loop spans 15 amino acids. Germline loops: CDR1 SGHTA, CDR2 FQGNSA. The CDR3 coding sequence is TGTGCCAGCAGCTTAGAGTCGGGAGCAACCTACGAGCAGTACTTC. Its protein product is CASSLESGATYEQYF.

The J gene is TRBJ2-7, the V gene TRBV5-4; 10 bases match TRBD2. V trimming: 5 bases; J trimming: 7 bases; junction bases outside the gene matches: 9. Germline-derived CDR1 and CDR2 are SGHNT and YYREEE (reference sequence). The CDR3 sequence is 14 residues long. CDR3 residues: CASRRAGGPQEQYF. In DNA, the CDR3 is TGTGCCAGCAGACGAGCGGGAGGGCCTCAAGAGCAGTACTTC.

CDR3 DNA sequence: TGTGCCAGCAGTTACGGGCAGGGGGCGCAAGAAAAACTGTTTTTT. It translates to CASSYGQGAQEKLFF. The rearrangement links TRBV6-6 to TRBJ1-4; 8 bases are a match to TRBD1. Germline-derived CDR1 and CDR2 are MNHNY and SVGAGI (reference sequence). The CDR3 runs 15 residues. Unmatched junction bases numbered 7, after V lost 2 bases and J lost 8 bases.

This chain joins TRBV30 and TRBJ2-1; D may be TRBD2 (6 bases). V was clipped by 3 bases and J by 3 bases, with 12 bases between them. CDR3 length equals 14 residues. CDR1 GTSNPN and CDR2 SVGIG come from the germline V gene (reference sequence). DNA for the CDR3: TGTGCCTGGAGGGGAGGCGCAGGCTACAATGAGCAGTTCTTC. Encoded protein: CAWRGGAGYNEQFF.

V gene TRBV18 combines with J gene TRBJ1-5, with no clear D. With 2 bases removed from V and 4 bases from J, the gap between germline ends came to 9 bases. CDR3 length: 14 amino acids. Looked up from germline, CDR1 is KGHSH and CDR2 is LQKENI. CDR3 bases: TGTGCCAGCTCACCAATAACTGGAAATCAGCCCCAGCATTTT. Protein sequence: CASSPITGNQPQHF. The complete variable domain, with remaining parts taken from reference TRBV18 and TRBJ1-5, reads NAGVMQNPRHLVRRRGQEARLRCSPMKGHSHVYWYRQLPEEGLKFMVYLQKENIIDESGMPKERFSAEFPKEGPSILRIQQVVRGDSAAYFCASSPITGNQPQHFGDGTRLSIL.

This clone came up once. This chain links TRBV4-1 with TRBJ1-2; 10 bases agree with TRBD1. The CDR3 contains 12 residues. Germline V gene data show CDR1 as MGHRA and CDR2 as YSYEKL. The trim removed 8 bases at V and 9 bases at J, leaving 6 bases unmatched. CDR3 nucleotides: TGCGCCAGCTCGGACAGGGGGTTTCGCTACACCTTC. The encoded protein is CASSDRGFRYTF.

This clone was recorded once. The rearrangement uses TRBV10-3 and TRBJ2-7; D perhaps matches TRBD1 (6 bases). This CDR3 has 13 residues. Trimming stripped 7 bases from V and 7 bases from J, with 17 bases between. Germline CDR1 ENHRY, CDR2 SYGVKD. CDR3 in amino acids: CAIKQDSPDEQYF. CDR3 nucleotide sequence: TGTGCCATCAAGCAGGACAGCCCGGATGAGCAGTACTTC.

The V call is TRBV5-5, the J call TRBJ2-1; D gene ambiguous. The CDR3 is 15 residues long. V was cut by 0 bases and J by 5 bases, with 12 bases left in between. Germline lookup yields CDR1 SGHKS and CDR2 YYEKEE (reference sequence). As DNA, the CDR3 is TGTGCCAGCAGCTTGGGCTCTACAGCCCACAATGAGCAGTTCTTC. It translates to CASSLGSTAHNEQFF.